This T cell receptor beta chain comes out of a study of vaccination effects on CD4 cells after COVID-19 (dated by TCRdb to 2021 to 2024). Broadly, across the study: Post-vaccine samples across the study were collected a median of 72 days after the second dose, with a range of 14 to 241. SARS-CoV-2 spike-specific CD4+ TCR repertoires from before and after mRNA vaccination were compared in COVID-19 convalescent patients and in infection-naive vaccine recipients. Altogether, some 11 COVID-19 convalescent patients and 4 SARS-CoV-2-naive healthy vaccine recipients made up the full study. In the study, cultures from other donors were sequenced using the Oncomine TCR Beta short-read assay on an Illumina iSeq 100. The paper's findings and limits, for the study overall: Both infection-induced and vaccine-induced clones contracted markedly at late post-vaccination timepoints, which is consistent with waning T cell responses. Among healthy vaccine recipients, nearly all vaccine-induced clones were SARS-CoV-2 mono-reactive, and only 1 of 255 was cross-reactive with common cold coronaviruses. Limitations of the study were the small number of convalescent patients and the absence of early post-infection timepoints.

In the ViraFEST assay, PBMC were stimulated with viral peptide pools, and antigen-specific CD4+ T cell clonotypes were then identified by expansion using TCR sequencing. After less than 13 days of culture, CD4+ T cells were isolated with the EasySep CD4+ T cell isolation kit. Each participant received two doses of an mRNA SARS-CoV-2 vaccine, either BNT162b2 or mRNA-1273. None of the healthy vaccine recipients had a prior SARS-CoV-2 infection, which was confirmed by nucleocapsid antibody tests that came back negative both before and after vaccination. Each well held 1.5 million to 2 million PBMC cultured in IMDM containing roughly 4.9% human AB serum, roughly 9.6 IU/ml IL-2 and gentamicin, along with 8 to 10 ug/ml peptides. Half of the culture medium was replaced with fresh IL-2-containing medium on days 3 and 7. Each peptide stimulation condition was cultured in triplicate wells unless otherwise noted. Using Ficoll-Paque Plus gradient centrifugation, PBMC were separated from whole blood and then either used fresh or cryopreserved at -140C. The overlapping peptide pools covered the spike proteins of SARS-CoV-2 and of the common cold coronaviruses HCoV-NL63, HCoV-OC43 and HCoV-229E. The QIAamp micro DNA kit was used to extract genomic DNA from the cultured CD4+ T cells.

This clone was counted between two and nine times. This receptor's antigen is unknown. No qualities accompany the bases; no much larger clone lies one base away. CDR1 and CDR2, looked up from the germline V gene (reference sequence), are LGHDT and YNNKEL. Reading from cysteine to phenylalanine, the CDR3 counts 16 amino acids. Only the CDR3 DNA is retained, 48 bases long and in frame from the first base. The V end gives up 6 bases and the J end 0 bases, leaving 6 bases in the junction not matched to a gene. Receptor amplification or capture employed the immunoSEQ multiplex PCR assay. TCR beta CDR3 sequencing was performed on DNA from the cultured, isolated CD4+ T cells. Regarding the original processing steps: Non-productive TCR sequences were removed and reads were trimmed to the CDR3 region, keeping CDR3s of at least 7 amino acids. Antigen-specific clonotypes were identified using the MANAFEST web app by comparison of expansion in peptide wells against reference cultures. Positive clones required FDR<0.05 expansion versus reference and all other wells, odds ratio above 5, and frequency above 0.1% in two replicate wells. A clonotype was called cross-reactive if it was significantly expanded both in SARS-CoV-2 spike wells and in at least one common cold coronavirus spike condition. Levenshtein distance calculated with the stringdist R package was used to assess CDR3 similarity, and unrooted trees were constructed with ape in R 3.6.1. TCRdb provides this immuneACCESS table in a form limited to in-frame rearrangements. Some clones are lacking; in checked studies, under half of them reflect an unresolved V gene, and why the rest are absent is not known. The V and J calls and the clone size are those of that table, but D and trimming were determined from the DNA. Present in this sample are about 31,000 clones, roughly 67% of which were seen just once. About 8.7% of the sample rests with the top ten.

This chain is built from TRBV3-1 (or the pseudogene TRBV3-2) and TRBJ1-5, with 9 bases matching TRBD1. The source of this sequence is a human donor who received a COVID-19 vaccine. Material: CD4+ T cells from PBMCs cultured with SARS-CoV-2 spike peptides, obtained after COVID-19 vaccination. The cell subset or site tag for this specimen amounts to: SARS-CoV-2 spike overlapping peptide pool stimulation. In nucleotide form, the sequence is TGTGCCAGCAGTTACGGGACAGGGACTAGCAATCAGCCCCAGCATTTT. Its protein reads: CASSYGTGTSNQPQHF.